The clone carrying this T cell receptor beta chain appeared once. What it recognizes is unknown. The data originate from a study of T cell responses to AZD1222 COVID-19 vaccine. Regarding the study as a whole: The breadth and depth of Spike-specific TCRs increased once two AZD1222 doses had been given. Seropositive status at baseline applied to only 6 or 7 AZD1222 recipients.

Assay: immunoSEQ multiplex PCR; the TCRdb copy retains only in-frame clones and omits some. The sample has about 94,000 clones, 85% seen once; the top ten hold roughly 4.7%. Germline loops: CDR1 SGDLS, CDR2 YYNGEE. Trimming stripped 2 bases from V and 1 base from J, with 2 bases between. This CDR3 spans 12 amino acids. The source material was peripheral blood, sampled 28 days after the second AZD1222 dose. This TCR was recovered from an adult who received the AZD1222 COVID-19 vaccine. This rearrangement joins TRBV9 to TRBJ2-3; D unresolved. CDR3 loop: CASSVRTDTQYF. The DNA for the CDR3 is TGTGCCAGCAGCGTTCGCACAGATACGCAGTATTTT.